The 11 T cell receptor beta chains below were found in one sample sequenced in a study of blood T cells in healthy people across ages. Using a J-beta primer mix together with a sample-barcoded 5' primer, a second PCR was run for 7 to 11 cycles. TCRdb processed the 5' RACE reads anew with MiXCR; each CDR3 protein has one entry. The table records under 800,000 distinct CDR3 sequences, roughly 44% of them present only once. The sequenced sample was blood. Receptors were obtained from a woman aged 60-70 years in good health.

This clonotype was seen a few times. The J gene is TRBJ1-1, the V gene TRBV27, with 7 bases identical to TRBD1. V lost 4 bases, J lost 11 bases, and 13 bases stayed unmatched. CDR3 length: 14 residues. Looked up from germline, CDR1 is MNHEY and CDR2 is SMNVEV (reference sequence). In DNA form, the CDR3 reads TGTGCCAGCAGTTCCCGGACAGGACATTCTGGGGCTTTCTTT. Residues: CASSSRTGHSGAFF.

The chain combines TRBV20-1 with TRBJ2-2; 7 bases match TRBD1. Unmatched junction bases numbered 4, after V lost 4 bases and J lost 2 bases. The CDR3 runs to 14 residues. Germline V gene data show CDR1 as DFQATT and CDR2 as SNEGSKA (reference sequence). In nucleotides, the CDR3 is TGCAGTGCTACGAGGGGGCACAACACCGGGGAGCTGTTTTTT. As protein: CSATRGHNTGELFF.

The chain has TRBV6-2 or TRBV6-3 and TRBJ1-5; D remains ambiguous. The CDR3 contains 13 residues. With 6 bases removed from V and 0 bases from J, the gap between germline ends came to 6 bases. Germline-derived CDR1 and CDR2 are MNHEY and SVGEGT. The CDR3 region is CASSDHSNQPQHF. DNA of the CDR3: TGTGCCAGCAGCGATCATAGCAATCAGCCCCAGCATTTT.

This clonotype was counted at least ten times. The genes are TRBV29-1 and TRBJ2-1, with 7 bases aligning to TRBD2. This CDR3 is 14 amino acids long. Trimming removed 6 bases from V and 1 base from J; junction bases left unmatched: 6. Per germline, CDR1 SQVTM and CDR2 ANQGSEA. The CDR3 is CSVLLANSYNEQFF. In nucleotides, the CDR3 is TGCAGCGTATTACTAGCGAATTCCTACAATGAGCAGTTCTTC.

The V and J genes are TRBV20-1 and TRBJ1-6; the D gene is possibly TRBD1 (5 bases). V gave up 4 bases and J gave up 7 bases, with 20 bases separating them. There are 16 residues in the CDR3. CDR1 DFQATT and CDR2 SNEGSKA come from the germline V gene (reference sequence). Here the CDR3 reads CSATASGGGGNSPLHF. The CDR3 DNA reads as TGCAGTGCTACCGCCTCCGGGGGTGGTGGAAATTCACCCCTCCACTTT.

This clonotype has a single count. The chain employs TRBV3-1 and TRBJ2-7, with D uncertain. The CDR3 runs to 14 residues. Germline CDR1 LGHDT, CDR2 YNNKEL (reference sequence). The V end lost 0 bases, the J end lost 4 bases, and 10 bases lay between the germline ends. DNA for the CDR3: TGTGCCAGCAGCCAAGAGGGAATAGAGTACGAGCAGTACTTC. Its translation is CASSQEGIEYEQYF.

In this sample, this clonotype turned up many times. The gene calls are TRBV4-1 and TRBJ2-7; tentatively, D is TRBD1 (6 bases). The germline CDR1 and CDR2 sequences are MGHRA and YSYEKL. Trimming shortened V by 0 bases and J by 5 bases, and 8 bases separated the two germline ends. CDR3 length equals 13 residues. The CDR3 DNA follows: TGCGCCAGCAGCCAAGAACGACAGGACGAGCAGTACTTC. Residues: CASSQERQDEQYF.

In this sample, this clonotype turned up once. DNA for the CDR3: TGTGCCAGCAGCGTAGAACAGGGAGGTGGAAACACCATATATTTT. Protein sequence: CASSVEQGGGNTIYF. The chain is built from TRBV9 and TRBJ1-3; D may be TRBD1 (6 bases). V lost 0 bases to trimming and J lost 3 bases, with 10 bases between them. This CDR3 spans 15 amino acids. From germline, CDR1 is SGDLS and CDR2 YYNGEE.

V is TRBV10-3 and J is TRBJ2-4; no clear D gene. The J call is uncertain, as TRBJ2-7 better fits the DNA end. The germline gives CDR1 ENHRY, CDR2 SYGVKD. CDR3 length: 11 amino acids. DNA of the CDR3: TGTGCCACCCTAATAAACAGCGAGCAGTACTTC. This sequence encodes CATLINSEQYF.

Here the CDR3 reads CAWSVVGDYNEKLFF. The CDR3 DNA is TGTGCCTGGAGTGTAGTTGGAGATTACAATGAAAAACTGTTTTTT. The J gene is TRBJ1-4, the V gene TRBV30; D is ambiguous. With 0 bases removed from V and 5 bases from J, the gap between germline ends came to 13 bases. Germline assignment: CDR1 GTSNPN and CDR2 SVGIG (reference sequence). This CDR3 region has 15 residues.

The rearrangement uses TRBV11-2 and TRBJ2-7; D is perhaps TRBD1 (6 bases). CDR1 is SGHAT, CDR2 FQNNGV, per germline. The CDR3 has 14 amino acids. V lost 5 bases to trimming and J lost 6 bases, with 17 bases between them. The DNA of the CDR3 is TGTGCCAGCAGCGCCGGGACACCACCGGGCGAGCAGTACTTC. Translating it yields CASSAGTPPGEQYF. Full variable domain (remainder filled in from reference TRBV11-2 and TRBJ2-7): EAGVAQSPRYKIIEKRQSVAFWCNPISGHATLYWYQQILGQGPKLLIQFQNNGVVDDSQLPKDRFSAERLKGVDSTLKIQPAKLEDSAVYLCASSAGTPPGEQYFGPGTRLTVT.